Listed below are T cell receptor beta chains from one sample, sequenced in a study of cytomegalovirus exposure and HLA in healthy donors. Assay used: immunoSEQ multiplex PCR; TCRdb lists only in-frame clones, some missing. In the table there are some 60,000 clones, about 85% of which are singletons. The sample was PBMCs. Source of these receptors: a female donor in good health and CMV-seronegative. The CDR3 runs from the conserved cysteine through the conserved F or W. Fields, in order: J gene, V gene, D gene, clone size, CDR3 DNA, CDR3 protein. D genes are given only for firm matches. Expanded clones get a size class; other rows say once, few or many, or leave the size out.

J gene: TRBJ1-2; V gene: TRBV7-2; D gene: NA; clone size: NA; CDR3 DNA: TGTGCCAGCAGCTTAGGGAGGGGGGGCAGGTCCTATGGCTACACCTTC; CDR3 protein: CASSLGRGGRSYGYTF
J gene: TRBJ1-4; V gene: TRBV21-1; D gene: NA; clone size: NA; CDR3 DNA: TGTGCCAGCAGCAAAGGTCCAGGTTCCTCAACTAATGAAAAACTGTTTTTT; CDR3 protein: CASSKGPGSSTNEKLFF
J gene: TRBJ2-1; V gene: TRBV6-5; D gene: NA; clone size: NA; CDR3 DNA: TGTGCCAGCAGTTACTCGGCGGACTCCTACAATGAGCAGTTCTTC; CDR3 protein: CASSYSADSYNEQFF
J gene: TRBJ1-5; V gene: TRBV6-5; D gene: NA; clone size: few; CDR3 DNA: TGTGCCAGCAGCAGGGGAGGCAATCAGCCCCAGCATTTT; CDR3 protein: CASSRGGNQPQHF
J gene: TRBJ2-5; V gene: TRBV7-8; D gene: TRBD1; clone size: once; CDR3 DNA: TGTGCCAGCAGCATCCAGGACCTGACAGGGGGCTATGAGACCCAGTACTTC; CDR3 protein: CASSIQDLTGGYETQYF
J gene: TRBJ2-7; V gene: TRBV9; D gene: TRBD2; clone size: NA; CDR3 DNA: TGTGCCAGCAGCTTGGGACCTAGCGGAGGTTCCTACGAGCAGTACTTC; CDR3 protein: CASSLGPSGGSYEQYF
J gene: TRBJ2-5; V gene: TRBV5-5; D gene: TRBD1; clone size: NA; CDR3 DNA: TGTGCCAGCAGCCAACCGACAGGGGCAGAGACCCAGTACTTC; CDR3 protein: CASSQPTGAETQYF
J gene: TRBJ1-4; V gene: TRBV19; D gene: NA; clone size: NA; CDR3 DNA: TGTGCCAGTAACCCAAGGGGTCGAAGAGAAAAACTGTTTTTT; CDR3 protein: CASNPRGRREKLFF
J gene: TRBJ2-1; V gene: TRBV2; D gene: TRBD2; clone size: NA; CDR3 DNA: TGTGCCAGCAGTCTCGGGACTAGCGGGGGACCCGATGAGCAGTTCTTC; CDR3 protein: CASSLGTSGGPDEQFF
J gene: TRBJ1-5; V gene: TRBV6-1; D gene: TRBD1; clone size: NA; CDR3 DNA: TGTGCCAGCGGGACAGGGGTACGTCAGCCCCAGCATTTT; CDR3 protein: CASGTGVRQPQHF
J gene: TRBJ2-7; V gene: TRBV27; D gene: NA; clone size: NA; CDR3 DNA: TGTGCCAGCAGTTTATACGCAGGGAGGTTCTTGGAGCAGTACTTC; CDR3 protein: CASSLYAGRFLEQYF
J gene: TRBJ2-5; V gene: TRBV29-1; D gene: NA; clone size: NA; CDR3 DNA: TGCAGCGTTGGACAGAACCAAGAGACCCAGTACTTC; CDR3 protein: CSVGQNQETQYF
J gene: TRBJ1-2; V gene: TRBV27; D gene: NA; clone size: NA; CDR3 DNA: TGTGCCAGCAGTGAAAGGGGCCCTTTATATGGCTACACCTTC; CDR3 protein: CASSERGPLYGYTF
J gene: TRBJ2-1; V gene: TRBV29-1; D gene: NA; clone size: NA; CDR3 DNA: TGCAGCGTTGGTTTGTTGGTACAGGGCGAGCAGTTCTTC; CDR3 protein: CSVGLLVQGEQFF
J gene: TRBJ1-5; V gene: TRBV5-8; D gene: TRBD1; clone size: NA; CDR3 DNA: TGTGCCATACCGGGACAGGGCTTTCAGCCCCAGCATTTT; CDR3 protein: CAIPGQGFQPQHF
J gene: TRBJ1-1; V gene: TRBV27; D gene: NA; clone size: few; CDR3 DNA: TGTGCCAGCAGTCCAGGGGTAAACACTGAAGCTTTCTTT; CDR3 protein: CASSPGVNTEAFF
J gene: TRBJ2-1; V gene: TRBV5-4; D gene: NA; clone size: once; CDR3 DNA: TGTGCCAGCAGCTTGGGAGGGGGTGGCTCCTACAATGAGCAGTTCTTC; CDR3 protein: CASSLGGGGSYNEQFF
J gene: TRBJ2-7; V gene: TRBV6-5; D gene: TRBD1; clone size: NA; CDR3 DNA: TGTGCCAGCAGTTACGCAGACAGGGGTATCTACGAGCAGTACTTC; CDR3 protein: CASSYADRGIYEQYF
J gene: TRBJ2-3; V gene: TRBV7-9; D gene: NA; clone size: NA; CDR3 DNA: TGTGCCAGCAGCTACGTCCTAGAAACAGATACGCAGTATTTT; CDR3 protein: CASSYVLETDTQYF
J gene: TRBJ2-7; V gene: TRBV29-1; D gene: TRBD1; clone size: NA; CDR3 DNA: TGCAGCGTGTACCCCGGGACAGGGACCTACGAGCAGTACTTC; CDR3 protein: CSVYPGTGTYEQYF
J gene: TRBJ2-3; V gene: TRBV6-6; D gene: TRBD2; clone size: NA; CDR3 DNA: TGTGCCAGCAGTTTGCGGGGGAGGCGGGCTTATACGCAGTATTTT; CDR3 protein: CASSLRGRRAYTQYF
J gene: TRBJ2-1; V gene: TRBV6-5; D gene: NA; clone size: few; CDR3 DNA: TGTGCCAGCAGTTACTCGTGGTCTAGTTACGACAGTGAGCAGTTCTTC; CDR3 protein: CASSYSWSSYDSEQFF
J gene: TRBJ1-1; V gene: TRBV7-3; D gene: NA; clone size: NA; CDR3 DNA: TGTGCCAGCAGTGAACAGAACACTGAAGCTTTCTTT; CDR3 protein: CASSEQNTEAFF
J gene: TRBJ2-3; V gene: TRBV27; D gene: NA; clone size: few; CDR3 DNA: TGTGCCAGCAGGACTTTTGGGTCAGATACGCAGTATTTT; CDR3 protein: CASRTFGSDTQYF
J gene: TRBJ1-6; V gene: TRBV2; D gene: NA; clone size: once; CDR3 DNA: TGTGCCAGCAGTGAAGCGGCGCGGGTGGCCCTCCACTTT; CDR3 protein: CASSEAARVALHF
J gene: TRBJ2-5; V gene: TRBV5-1; D gene: NA; clone size: NA; CDR3 DNA: TGCGCCAGCAGCTTGGCCCAGAAGCAAGAGACCCAGTACTTC; CDR3 protein: CASSLAQKQETQYF
J gene: TRBJ2-5; V gene: TRBV7-3; D gene: TRBD2; clone size: once; CDR3 DNA: TGTGCCAGCAGCTTATCGGGGACTAGCGGGGGGAGGGAGACCCAGTACTTC; CDR3 protein: CASSLSGTSGGRETQYF
J gene: TRBJ1-4; V gene: TRBV4-2; D gene: NA; clone size: NA; CDR3 DNA: TGTGCCAGCAGCCAAGATCACAGGACGGCTAATGAAAAACTGTTTTTT; CDR3 protein: CASSQDHRTANEKLFF
J gene: TRBJ2-3; V gene: TRBV4-3; D gene: NA; clone size: NA; CDR3 DNA: TGCGCCAGCAGCCAAGATCTCACAGGGACAGATACGCAGTATTTT; CDR3 protein: CASSQDLTGTDTQYF
J gene: TRBJ2-7; V gene: TRBV28; D gene: TRBD2; clone size: few; CDR3 DNA: TGTGCCGTGGTGGGGGGGACCCCACGGGAGCAGTACTTC; CDR3 protein: CAVVGGTPREQYF
J gene: TRBJ2-7; V gene: TRBV5-4; D gene: NA; clone size: NA; CDR3 DNA: TGTGCCAGCAGCTTGGAATGGCGATCTGGAGCCTACGAGCAGTACTTC; CDR3 protein: CASSLEWRSGAYEQYF
J gene: TRBJ1-4; V gene: TRBV5-5; D gene: NA; clone size: few; CDR3 DNA: TGTGCCAGCAGCTTGCGGCTGCCGGGTGAAAAACTGTTTTTT; CDR3 protein: CASSLRLPGEKLFF
J gene: TRBJ2-7; V gene: TRBV7-9; D gene: NA; clone size: NA; CDR3 DNA: TGTGCCAGCAGCCCCCGAGGCCAGGGGAAAGGGTCCTACGAGCAGTACTTC; CDR3 protein: CASSPRGQGKGSYEQYF
J gene: TRBJ2-5; V gene: TRBV7-9; D gene: NA; clone size: once; CDR3 DNA: TGTGCCAGCAGCTTAGGGGGCTGGGAGACCCAGTACTTC; CDR3 protein: CASSLGGWETQYF
J gene: TRBJ2-7; V gene: TRBV6-5; D gene: NA; clone size: NA; CDR3 DNA: TGTGCCAGCCGGGGAGTTCACTACGAGCAGTACTTC; CDR3 protein: CASRGVHYEQYF
J gene: TRBJ2-1; V gene: TRBV28; D gene: TRBD2; clone size: NA; CDR3 DNA: TGTGCCAGCATTCCTAGCGGGTCTAGGTACATTGAGCAGTTCTTC; CDR3 protein: CASIPSGSRYIEQFF
J gene: TRBJ2-7; V gene: TRBV5-6; D gene: NA; clone size: once; CDR3 DNA: TGTGCCAGCAGCTCCCGACCGCTAGGTGGAGTCTACGAGCAGTACTTC; CDR3 protein: CASSSRPLGGVYEQYF
J gene: TRBJ2-7; V gene: TRBV27; D gene: NA; clone size: NA; CDR3 DNA: TGTGCCAGCAGTTTATACTACGGTCGTTCGTACGAGCAGTACTTC; CDR3 protein: CASSLYYGRSYEQYF
J gene: TRBJ2-3; V gene: TRBV6-6; D gene: NA; clone size: NA; CDR3 DNA: TGTGCCAGCAGGGAGGGGCGGGACCAGAGAGATACGCAGTATTTT; CDR3 protein: CASREGRDQRDTQYF
J gene: TRBJ1-2; V gene: TRBV7-2; D gene: NA; clone size: NA; CDR3 DNA: TGTGCCAGCAGCTTAGCGTTGAACAGTGGCTATGGCTACACCTTC; CDR3 protein: CASSLALNSGYGYTF
J gene: TRBJ2-7; V gene: TRBV4-2; D gene: TRBD1; clone size: NA; CDR3 DNA: TGTGCCAGCAGCCCTACTACGGGGACAGGGCCCTACGAGCAGTACTTC; CDR3 protein: CASSPTTGTGPYEQYF
J gene: TRBJ1-2; V gene: TRBV18; D gene: NA; clone size: NA; CDR3 DNA: TGTGCCAGCTCACCTCAGACAGAAGGCCGAATGCACTATGGCTACACCTTC; CDR3 protein: CASSPQTEGRMHYGYTF
J gene: TRBJ1-1; V gene: TRBV9; D gene: NA; clone size: NA; CDR3 DNA: TGTGCCAGCAGCGTATATGAGGACACTGAAGCTTTCTTT; CDR3 protein: CASSVYEDTEAFF
J gene: TRBJ2-1; V gene: TRBV27; D gene: TRBD2; clone size: NA; CDR3 DNA: TGTGCCAGCAGTCCCGAATCGGGACTAGCGGGACTCTACAATGAGCAGTTCTTC; CDR3 protein: CASSPESGLAGLYNEQFF
J gene: TRBJ2-2; V gene: TRBV28; D gene: NA; clone size: NA; CDR3 DNA: TGTGCCAGCGGTGAGACTCGCGACACCGGGGAGCTGTTTTTT; CDR3 protein: CASGETRDTGELFF
J gene: TRBJ1-2; V gene: TRBV27; D gene: TRBD1; clone size: NA; CDR3 DNA: TGTGCCAGCAGTTCGACAGGGTGGAACTATGGCTACACCTTC; CDR3 protein: CASSSTGWNYGYTF
J gene: TRBJ2-7; V gene: TRBV1; D gene: NA; clone size: NA; CDR3 DNA: TGCACCAGCAGCCAACTCCGCGGGAGCAACCACGAGCAGTACTTC; CDR3 protein: CTSSQLRGSNHEQYF
J gene: TRBJ2-7; V gene: TRBV27; D gene: NA; clone size: NA; CDR3 DNA: TGTGCCAGCAGTTCCATCCAGGACGGTTCTAGGAGGGAGCAGTACTTC; CDR3 protein: CASSSIQDGSRREQYF
J gene: TRBJ1-1; V gene: TRBV5-1; D gene: TRBD1; clone size: NA; CDR3 DNA: TGCGCCAGCATCCCTGGCGGGACAGGGCAAGGGAACACTGAAGCTTTCTTT; CDR3 protein: CASIPGGTGQGNTEAFF
J gene: TRBJ2-1; V gene: TRBV7-3; D gene: NA; clone size: NA; CDR3 DNA: TGTGCCAGCAGCTCGAGCTCGGGGTTCTACAATGAGCAGTTCTTC; CDR3 protein: CASSSSSGFYNEQFF
J gene: TRBJ2-1; V gene: TRBV28; D gene: TRBD1; clone size: NA; CDR3 DNA: TGTGCCAGCAGTTCCCGGACAGGGTCGGACCACTACAATGAGCAGTTCTTC; CDR3 protein: CASSSRTGSDHYNEQFF
J gene: TRBJ2-3; V gene: TRBV10-3; D gene: TRBD1; clone size: NA; CDR3 DNA: TGTGCCATCAGCCGAGTCATGGGACAGGGGGGAGATACGCAGTATTTT; CDR3 protein: CAISRVMGQGGDTQYF
J gene: TRBJ1-5; V gene: TRBV18; D gene: NA; clone size: NA; CDR3 DNA: TGTGCCAGCTCACCAGAGAGGGTAGGCAATCAGCCCCAGCATTTT; CDR3 protein: CASSPERVGNQPQHF